What follows are 14 T cell receptor beta chains derived from one specimen sequenced in a study of cytomegalovirus exposure and HLA in healthy donors. Only in-frame clones appear in the TCRdb table, and some are missing; sequencing was by immunoSEQ multiplex PCR. The table lists tens of thousands of clones, roughly 90% of them singletons, with approximately 0.99% in the top ten. The sequenced material came from PBMCs. The source is a young man in good health and CMV-seronegative.

The V and J genes are TRBV6-6 and TRBJ2-7, with 10 bases fitting TRBD2. The CDR3 sequence is 15 residues long. V was clipped by 1 base and J by 4 bases; unmatched bases: 4. Germline lookup yields CDR1 MNHNY and CDR2 SVGAGI (reference sequence). The chain's CDR3 is CASSYYRTSGYEQYF. CDR3 bases: TGTGCCAGCAGTTACTACCGGACTAGCGGATACGAGCAGTACTTC.

V and J are TRBV6-1 and TRBJ2-5, with D maybe TRBD1 (5 bases). The germline gives CDR1 MNHNS, CDR2 SASEGT. This CDR3 comprises 13 residues. Between the trimmed V and J ends, which lost 8 bases and 1 base, there was a span of 11 bases. The CDR3 region has the DNA TGTGCCAGCGACAGAGGACCCCAAGAGACCCAGTACTTC. Translating it yields CASDRGPQETQYF.

V gene TRBV27 combines with J gene TRBJ2-2; the D is unclear. CDR1 MNHEY and CDR2 SMNVEV come from the germline V gene (reference sequence). V was clipped by 1 base and J by 0 bases, with 9 bases between them. The length of the CDR3 is 16 residues. The CDR3 reads CASSLWLSANTGELFF. The CDR3 region has the DNA TGTGCCAGCAGTTTATGGCTCAGCGCGAACACCGGGGAGCTGTTTTTT.

This chain joins TRBV28 and TRBJ2-7, with 13 bases fitting TRBD2. V shed 1 base and J 3 bases; nucleotides not matched to a gene: 3. Germline lookup yields CDR1 MDHEN and CDR2 SYDVKM. The CDR3 is 16 amino acids. CDR3 nucleotides: TGTGCCAGCAGTTTATCGGGACTAGCGGGAAACTACGAGCAGTACTTC. This translates into CASSLSGLAGNYEQYF.

J is TRBJ2-4 and V is TRBV10-1; TRBD2 agrees at 8 bases. This CDR3 has 16 amino acids. The ends lost 4 bases at V and 5 bases at J; junction bases unmatched: 10. Per the germline V gene, CDR1 is WNHNN and CDR2 is SYGVQD (reference sequence). The CDR3 region has the DNA TGCGCCAGCAGTGGGGCCCCCCCAGCGGGAGAAAACATTCAGTACTTC. It translates to CASSGAPPAGENIQYF.

The chain links TRBV19 to TRBJ2-5, with TRBD1 matching over 7 bases. Germline V gives CDR1 LNHDA, CDR2 SQIVND (reference sequence). The CDR3 has 15 amino acids. V shed 5 bases and J 5 bases; nucleotides not matched to a gene: 11. As DNA, the CDR3 is TGTGCCAGTAGTTCGGGACAGCTCCTTCGCGAGACCCAGTACTTC. It encodes CASSSGQLLRETQYF.

This clone was counted a single time. The chain joins TRBV19 to TRBJ2-1; 10 bases line up with TRBD1. The CDR3 runs 15 residues. V lost 6 bases and J lost 8; bases outside the gene matches: 10. From germline, CDR1 is LNHDA and CDR2 SQIVND (reference sequence). The CDR3 is CASSMTGGLIYEQFF. The CDR3 nucleotides read TGTGCCAGTAGCATGACAGGGGGCCTGATATATGAGCAGTTCTTC.

This chain uses TRBV30 with TRBJ2-7; D possibly corresponds to TRBD1 (6 bases). CDR3 size: 13 residues. V was shortened by 4 bases and J by 6 bases, with 16 bases between the two germline ends. Per the germline V gene, CDR1 is GTSNPN and CDR2 is SVGIG (reference sequence). The CDR3 region has the DNA TGTGCCTGGAACAGGGTTAAAGGGGGCGAGCAGTACTTC. Protein: CAWNRVKGGEQYF.

The chain combines TRBV2 with TRBJ2-1; possibly TRBD2 for D (6 bases). The V end lost 7 bases, the J end lost 9 bases, and 13 bases lay between the germline ends. The CDR3 is made up of 12 amino acids. Germline CDR1 SNHLY, CDR2 FYNNEI. CDR3 bases: TGTGCCAGCACTCGACTAGAGCTTGAGCAGTTCTTC. Translating gives CASTRLELEQFF. Together with reference TRBV2 and TRBJ2-1, the CDR3 gives the full variable domain: EPEVTQTPSHQVTQMGQEVILRCVPISNHLYFYWYRQILGQKVEFLVSFYNNEISEKSEIFDDQFSVERPDGSNFTLKIRSTKLEDSAMYFCASTRLELEQFFGPGTRLTVL.

J is TRBJ1-5 and V is TRBV21-1; the D segment call TRBD1 is taken from the table without a DNA check. TRBV21-1 is listed as a pseudogene. The CDR3 has 19 residues. CDR3: CASLIPEGQGNYSNQPQHF. The CDR3 DNA is TGTGCCAGTCTGATCCCAGAGGGACAGGGAAATTATAGCAATCAGCCCCAGCATTTT.

This chain links TRBV18 with TRBJ2-1; the D gene is possibly TRBD2 (5 bases). Trimming removed 2 bases from V and 5 bases from J, with 13 bases in between. The germline CDR1 and CDR2 sequences are KGHSH and LQKENI. The CDR3 contains 15 residues. The CDR3 sequence: CASSPSLDSDNEQFF. CDR3 coding DNA: TGTGCCAGCTCACCAAGTTTGGACTCAGACAATGAGCAGTTCTTC.

This clone was observed a single time. The chain links TRBV27 to TRBJ2-1; TRBD2 is a possible D gene (5 bases). The V gene lost 7 bases and the J gene lost 3 bases, with 19 bases spanning the gap. Germline V lookup: CDR1 MNHEY, CDR2 SMNVEV (reference sequence). The CDR3 sequence is 16 residues long. The DNA of the CDR3 is TGTGCCAGCACCGGAGTGGGGTTCGGGAACTACAATGAGCAGTTCTTC. Its translation: CASTGVGFGNYNEQFF.

The chain recombines TRBV28 with TRBJ1-2; TRBD1 aligns across 7 bases. V gave up 5 bases and J gave up 4 bases; unmatched junction bases: 10. CDR3 length equals 15 residues. CDR1 and CDR2 from the germline V gene are MDHEN and SYDVKM. The CDR3 region is CASSLADRDFYGYTF. CDR3 in DNA: TGTGCCAGCAGTCTCGCCGACAGGGACTTCTATGGCTACACCTTC.

The table lists this clone with a count of one. The rearrangement uses TRBV2 and TRBJ2-3; tentatively, D is TRBD1 (6 bases). The CDR3 is 17 residues long. Looked up from germline, CDR1 is SNHLY and CDR2 is FYNNEI. The germline V and J ends were trimmed by 7 bases and 0 bases, with 20 bases remaining between them. The CDR3 DNA reads as TGTGCCAGCAACGGACTGGACAGAGATAGTAGCACAGATACGCAGTATTTT. This encodes CASNGLDRDSSTDTQYF.